Shown below are 4 T cell receptor beta chains from a single sample sequenced in a study of blood T cell repertoires in COVID-19 (TCRdb year 2020). The receptor library was made with the immunoSEQ multiplex PCR assay. TCRdb took over this immuneACCESS table, retaining in-frame rearrangements with V and J assigned. Such tables are incomplete; in checked studies, under half of the missing clones stem from an unresolved V gene, and the remainder is unexplained. Within this sample are 95,000 to 100,000 clones, with about 84% of them counted one time only. Of the sample, around 10% falls within the top ten clones. The source material was peripheral blood. The receptors come from a woman of 80 years or more with acute or convalescent COVID-19.

The chain uses TRBV7-2 and TRBJ2-5; 10 positions match TRBD2. The CDR3 is 16 amino acids. CDR1 is SGHTA and CDR2 is FQGNSA in the germline V gene. After removal of 0 bases from V and 5 bases from J, the junction contained 6 bases not matched to a gene. CDR3 protein: CASSLAPAGGTETQYF. As DNA, the CDR3 is TGTGCCAGCAGCTTAGCCCCAGCGGGGGGGACCGAGACCCAGTACTTC.

J is TRBJ2-3 and V is TRBV9, with TRBD2 matching 8 bases. The J segment lost 3 bases and the V segment lost 3 bases, leaving 3 bases of the junction unmatched. The CDR3 spans 14 residues. Germline assignment: CDR1 SGDLS and CDR2 YYNGEE. For the CDR3, the DNA is TGTGCCAGCAGCGCGGGACTAGTTACAGATACGCAGTATTTT. It is translated as CASSAGLVTDTQYF. Filled out from reference TRBV9 and TRBJ2-3, the complete variable domain reads DSGVTQTPKHLITATGQRVTLRCSPRSGDLSVYWYQQSLDQGLQFLIQYYNGEERAKGNILERFSAQQFPDLHSELNLSSLELGDSALYFCASSAGLVTDTQYFGPGTRLTVL.

The chain uses TRBV2 and TRBJ1-2, with D tentatively TRBD1 (5 bases). The CDR3 is made up of 12 amino acids. V was trimmed by 4 bases and J by 5 bases, leaving 8 bases between them. Per germline, CDR1 SNHLY and CDR2 FYNNEI. The CDR3 bases are TGTGCCAGCAGTGTGACAGCTTATGGCTACACCTTC. It codes for CASSVTAYGYTF. Full variable domain (missing parts from reference TRBV2 and TRBJ1-2): EPEVTQTPSHQVTQMGQEVILRCVPISNHLYFYWYRQILGQKVEFLVSFYNNEISEKSEIFDDQFSVERPDGSNFTLKIRSTKLEDSAMYFCASSVTAYGYTFGSGTRLTVV.

The chain couples TRBV5-1 to TRBJ1-3; no firm D call. The CDR3 length is 16 residues. Trimming shortened V by 0 bases and J by 0 bases, and 10 bases separated the two germline ends. The germline V gene encodes CDR1 SGHRS and CDR2 YFSETQ. This CDR3 reads CASSLGGGLSGNTIYF. Written as DNA, the CDR3 is TGCGCCAGCAGCTTGGGTGGCGGGCTCTCTGGAAACACCATATATTTT.